The rows below give T cell receptor beta chains drawn from one sample of a study of blood T cell repertoires in COVID-19. TCRdb's copy holds only in-frame clones and misses some; the assay was immunoSEQ multiplex PCR. The profile covers hundreds of thousands of clones, with 75% to 85% appearing a single time and roughly 5% taken by the ten largest. The sample consisted of peripheral blood. All receptors come from a man between 45 and 60 years old with COVID-19, enrolled during active disease. Both conserved end residues are part of each CDR3. A D gene is named only where the DNA matches it firmly.

d_gene	j_gene	v_gene	CDR3aa	CDR3nt
.	TRBJ2-2	TRBV5-4	CASSLRGGAGELFF	TGTGCCAGCAGCTTGCGAGGCGGGGCAGGGGAGCTGTTTTTT
TRBD1	TRBJ1-1	TRBV6-2/TRBV6-3	CASSHQAGTGGLQTEAFF	TGTGCCAGCAGTCACCAAGCCGGGACAGGGGGCTTACAGACTGAAGCTTTCTTT
TRBD1	TRBJ1-5	TRBV7-8	CASSHGQATGVQPQHF	TGTGCCAGCAGCCACGGACAGGCCACAGGGGTTCAGCCCCAGCATTTT
.	TRBJ2-2	TRBV24-1	CATGEQGNTGELFF	TGTGCCACCGGCGAACAGGGAAACACCGGGGAGCTGTTTTTT
TRBD2	TRBJ2-1	TRBV7-2	CASSLGTPGLAGAEQFF	TGTGCCAGCAGCCTCGGGACCCCGGGACTAGCGGGGGCGGAGCAGTTCTTC
.	TRBJ1-2	TRBV7-9	CASSSGQRPPNYGYTF	TGTGCCAGCAGCTCAGGACAGCGACCCCCTAACTATGGCTACACCTTC
TRBD1	TRBJ1-5	TRBV2	CASSDRDRAQPQHF	TGTGCCAGCAGTGACCGGGACAGGGCTCAGCCCCAGCATTTT
.	TRBJ2-2	TRBV7-3	CASSLPGTGELFF	TGTGCCAGCAGCTTACCGGGCACCGGGGAGCTGTTTTTT
.	TRBJ2-1	TRBV29-1	CSVVSRASYNEQFF	TGCAGCGTTGTTTCCAGGGCCTCCTACAATGAGCAGTTCTTC
.	TRBJ1-5	TRBV12-2	CASRPFGAGGRGSNQPQHF	TGTGCAAGTCGCCCTTTCGGGGCAGGGGGCCGTGGTAGCAATCAGCCCCAGCATTTT